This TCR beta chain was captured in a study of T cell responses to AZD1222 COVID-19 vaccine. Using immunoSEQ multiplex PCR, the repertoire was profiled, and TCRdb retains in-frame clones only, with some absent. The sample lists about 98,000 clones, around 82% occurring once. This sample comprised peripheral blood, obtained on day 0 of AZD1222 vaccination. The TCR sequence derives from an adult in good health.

The CDR3 is CASSKDVGGTDTQYF. The CDR3 DNA is TGTGCCAGCAGCAAAGATGTAGGTGGCACAGATACGCAGTATTTT. The genes are TRBV21-1 and TRBJ2-3. TRBV21-1 is a listed pseudogene. CDR3 length: 15 residues.